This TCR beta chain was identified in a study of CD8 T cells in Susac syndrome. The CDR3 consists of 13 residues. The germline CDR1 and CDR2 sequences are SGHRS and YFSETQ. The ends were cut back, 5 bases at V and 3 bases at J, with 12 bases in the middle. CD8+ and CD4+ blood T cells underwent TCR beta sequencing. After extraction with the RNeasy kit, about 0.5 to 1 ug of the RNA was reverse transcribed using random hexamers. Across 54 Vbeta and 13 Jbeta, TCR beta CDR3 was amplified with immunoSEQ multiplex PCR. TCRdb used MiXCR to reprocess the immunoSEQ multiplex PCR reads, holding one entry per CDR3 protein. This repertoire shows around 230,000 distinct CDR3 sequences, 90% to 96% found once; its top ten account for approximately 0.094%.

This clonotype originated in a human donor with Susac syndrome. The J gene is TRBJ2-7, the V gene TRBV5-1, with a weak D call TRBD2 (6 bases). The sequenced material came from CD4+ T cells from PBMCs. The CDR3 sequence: CASRRDSLYEQYF. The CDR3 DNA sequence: TGCGCCAGCAGAAGGGACTCCCTCTACGAGCAGTACTTC. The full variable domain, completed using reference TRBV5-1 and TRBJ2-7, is KAGVTQTPRYLIKTRGQQVTLSCSPISGHRSVSWYQQTPGQGLQFLFEYFSETQRNKGNFPGRFSGRQFSNSRSEMNVSTLELGDSALYLCASRRDSLYEQYFGPGTRLTVT.